This T cell receptor (beta chain) was documented in a study of cytomegalovirus exposure and HLA in healthy donors. CDR1 is LNHDA, CDR2 SQIVND, per germline (reference sequence). This CDR3 contains 14 residues. V was cut by 10 bases and J by 0 bases, with 13 bases left in between. The PCR ran on 60 Vbeta and 13 Jbeta primers. Data came from immunoSEQ multiplex PCR; TCRdb stores just in-frame clones and leaves some out. Of roughly 120,000 clones detected, roughly 82% appear once; the ten largest clones hold about 10%. The sequenced material came from PBMCs. The sequence was collected from a male donor in good health and CMV-seropositive. The chain employs TRBV19 and TRBJ1-3; tentative D call: TRBD1 (5 bases). The CDR3 here is CATQGTDSGNTIYF. Written as DNA, the CDR3 is TGTGCCACCCAGGGTACGGACTCTGGAAACACCATATATTTT.